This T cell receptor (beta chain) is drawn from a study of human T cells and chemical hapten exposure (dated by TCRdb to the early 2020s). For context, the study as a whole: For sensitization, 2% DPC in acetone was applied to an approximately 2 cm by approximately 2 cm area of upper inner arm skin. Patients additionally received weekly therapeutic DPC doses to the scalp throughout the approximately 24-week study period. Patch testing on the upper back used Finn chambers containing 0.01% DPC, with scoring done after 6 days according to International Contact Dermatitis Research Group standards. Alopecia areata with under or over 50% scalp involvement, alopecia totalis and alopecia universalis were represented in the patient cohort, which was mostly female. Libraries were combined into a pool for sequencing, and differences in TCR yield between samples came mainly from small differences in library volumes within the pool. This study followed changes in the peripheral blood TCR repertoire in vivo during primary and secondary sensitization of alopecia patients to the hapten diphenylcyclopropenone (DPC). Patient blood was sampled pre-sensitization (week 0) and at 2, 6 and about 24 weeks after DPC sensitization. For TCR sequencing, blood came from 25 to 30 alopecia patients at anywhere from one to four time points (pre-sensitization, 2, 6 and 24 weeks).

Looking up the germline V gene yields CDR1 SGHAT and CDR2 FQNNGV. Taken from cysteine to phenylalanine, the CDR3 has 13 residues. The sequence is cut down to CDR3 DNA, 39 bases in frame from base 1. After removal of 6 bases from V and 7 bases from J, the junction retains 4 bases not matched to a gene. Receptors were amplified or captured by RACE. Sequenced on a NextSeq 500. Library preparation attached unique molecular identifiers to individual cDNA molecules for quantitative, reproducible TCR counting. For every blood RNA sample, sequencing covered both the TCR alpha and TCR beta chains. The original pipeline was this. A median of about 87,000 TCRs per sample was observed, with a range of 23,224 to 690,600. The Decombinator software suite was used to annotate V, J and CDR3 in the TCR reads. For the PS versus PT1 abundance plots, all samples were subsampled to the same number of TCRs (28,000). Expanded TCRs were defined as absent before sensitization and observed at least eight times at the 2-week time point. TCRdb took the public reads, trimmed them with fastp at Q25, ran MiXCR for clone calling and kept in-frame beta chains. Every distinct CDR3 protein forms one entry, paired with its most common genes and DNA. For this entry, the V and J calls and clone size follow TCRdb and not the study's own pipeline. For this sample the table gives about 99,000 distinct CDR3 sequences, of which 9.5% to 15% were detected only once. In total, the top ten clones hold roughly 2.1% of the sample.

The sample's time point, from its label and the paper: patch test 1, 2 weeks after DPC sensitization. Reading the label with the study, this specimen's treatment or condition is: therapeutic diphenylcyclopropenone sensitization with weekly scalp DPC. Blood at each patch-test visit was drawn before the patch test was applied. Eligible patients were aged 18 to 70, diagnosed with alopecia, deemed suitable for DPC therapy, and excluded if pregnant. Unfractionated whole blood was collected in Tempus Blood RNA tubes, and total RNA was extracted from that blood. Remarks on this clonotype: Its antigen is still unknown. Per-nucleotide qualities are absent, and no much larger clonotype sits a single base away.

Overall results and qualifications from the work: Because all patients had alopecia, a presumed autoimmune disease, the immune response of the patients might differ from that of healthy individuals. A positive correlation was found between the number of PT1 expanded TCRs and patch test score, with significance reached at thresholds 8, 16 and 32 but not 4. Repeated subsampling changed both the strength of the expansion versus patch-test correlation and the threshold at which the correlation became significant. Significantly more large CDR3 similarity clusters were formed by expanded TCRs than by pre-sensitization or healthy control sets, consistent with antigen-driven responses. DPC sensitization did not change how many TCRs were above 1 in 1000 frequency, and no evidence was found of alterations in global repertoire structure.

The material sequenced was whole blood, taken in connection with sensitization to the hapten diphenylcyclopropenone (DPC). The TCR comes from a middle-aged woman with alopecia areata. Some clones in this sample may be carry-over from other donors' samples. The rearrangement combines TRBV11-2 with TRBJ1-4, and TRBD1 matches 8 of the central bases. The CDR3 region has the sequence CASRRTGTEKLFF. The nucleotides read TGTGCCAGCAGGAGGACAGGGACTGAAAAACTGTTTTTT.